These T cell receptor beta chains were read from a single sample in a study of OX40 agonist ivuxolimab in advanced cancers. This table comes from immunoSEQ multiplex PCR, and its TCRdb copy is limited to in-frame clones, with some not included. This sample yields about 30,000 clones, of which about four fifths are seen a single time; around 24% belongs to the top ten. The sequencing used CD4+ or CD8+ T cells sorted from blood, collected in a trial of the OX40 agonist ivuxolimab. The receptor source for this set is an adult with an advanced solid tumor such as melanoma, head and neck, liver or kidney cancer. CDR3s include the opening cysteine and the closing phenylalanine or tryptophan. Fields, in order: J gene, D gene, V gene, clone size, CDR3 protein, CDR3 DNA. D genes are given only for firm matches. Not all rows give a size; the values are once, few, many and, for expanded clones, a class.

TRBJ1-5	NA	TRBV10-3	NA	CATGEQALKGQPQHF	TGTGCCACCGGGGAACAGGCGCTAAAGGGTCAGCCCCAGCATTTT
TRBJ1-6	NA	TRBV27	NA	CASSLSLTLGYNKDDNSPLHF	TGTGCCAGCAGTTTGTCCCTAACTCTGGGCTACAATAAAGACGATAATTCACCCCTCCACTTT
TRBJ2-1	TRBD2	TRBV7-3	NA	CASYSGRTLNEQFF	TGTGCCAGTTATAGCGGGAGGACCCTTAATGAGCAGTTCTTC
TRBJ2-1	TRBD2	TRBV19	NA	CASSPLTSGGHNEQFF	TGTGCCAGTAGTCCATTGACTAGCGGAGGCCACAATGAGCAGTTCTTC
TRBJ1-2	TRBD1	TRBV7-2	few	CASSLALRQGHGYTF	TGTGCCAGCAGCTTAGCTCTGCGACAGGGACACGGCTACACCTTC
TRBJ2-5	NA	TRBV10-1	NA	CASSRGQQETQYF	TGCGCCAGCAGCAGGGGTCAACAAGAGACCCAGTACTTC
TRBJ1-5	TRBD1	TRBV15	NA	CATSSRTGSQPQHF	TGTGCCACCAGCAGCAGGACAGGGAGTCAGCCCCAGCATTTT
TRBJ1-5	TRBD1	TRBV19	once	CASQGQDPDQPQHF	TGTGCCAGCCAAGGACAGGATCCTGATCAGCCCCAGCATTTT
TRBJ2-7	TRBD1	TRBV7-8	NA	CASSLASGTGMTYEQYF	TGTGCCAGCAGCTTAGCGTCGGGGACAGGGATGACCTACGAGCAGTACTTC
TRBJ2-1	NA	TRBV7-2	NA	CASSLAQVANNEQFF	TGTGCCAGCAGCTTAGCCCAAGTAGCAAATAATGAGCAGTTCTTC
TRBJ2-6	NA	TRBV2	NA	CASSDFSGSSGANVLTF	TGTGCCAGCAGTGACTTCTCCGGGAGCTCTGGGGCCAACGTCCTGACTTTC
TRBJ1-1	NA	TRBV19	NA	CASLAGSNTEAFF	TGTGCCAGTTTGGCAGGGTCGAACACTGAAGCTTTCTTT
TRBJ2-7	NA	TRBV5-5	NA	CASSLSPGTYEQYF	TGTGCCAGCAGCTTGTCCCCGGGCACATACGAGCAGTACTTC
TRBJ2-7	NA	TRBV30	once	CAWNPGDGTYEQYF	TGTGCCTGGAATCCCGGAGACGGTACCTACGAGCAGTACTTC
TRBJ1-2	NA	TRBV6-1	NA	CASSGRGVYGYTF	TGTGCCAGCAGTGGCCGGGGTGTCTATGGCTACACCTTC
TRBJ2-5	NA	TRBV7-7	NA	CASSGRTFWQETQYF	TGTGCCAGCAGCGGACGGACATTCTGGCAAGAGACCCAGTACTTC
TRBJ2-7	NA	TRBV12-5	NA	CASARPDGVSYEQYF	TGTGCTAGTGCCCGCCCCGACGGAGTCTCCTACGAGCAGTACTTC
TRBJ1-1	NA	TRBV2	NA	CASSEAQGTEAFF	TGTGCCAGCAGTGAAGCGCAGGGCACTGAAGCTTTCTTT
TRBJ2-3	TRBD2	TRBV9	few	CASSVEPSGRVTDTQYF	TGTGCCAGCAGCGTAGAACCTAGCGGGAGGGTGACAGATACGCAGTATTTT
TRBJ1-2	TRBD1	TRBV5-6	NA	CASSPGTGSGYGYTF	TGTGCCAGCAGCCCCGGGACAGGGAGTGGGTATGGCTACACCTTC
TRBJ2-3	NA	TRBV7-9	NA	CASSESRVDTQYF	TGTGCCAGCAGCGAAAGCAGGGTTGATACGCAGTATTTT
TRBJ2-5	NA	TRBV5-6	once	CASSFGPWTDSRKTQYF	TGTGCCAGCAGCTTTGGGCCCTGGACGGATTCTAGGAAGACCCAGTACTTC
TRBJ2-7	NA	TRBV4-1	NA	CASSQGLDSSYEQYF	TGCGCCAGCAGCCAAGGCTTAGACAGCTCCTACGAGCAGTACTTC
TRBJ1-1	NA	TRBV19	NA	CASSPWQGIWTEAFF	TGTGCCAGTAGTCCCTGGCAGGGGATTTGGACTGAAGCTTTCTTT
TRBJ2-2	NA	TRBV28	NA	CASSFLPEGRGELFF	TGTGCCAGCAGTTTTTTACCGGAGGGCCGCGGGGAGCTGTTTTTT
TRBJ1-3	NA	TRBV7-6	NA	CASWENVGAFSGNTIYF	TGTGCCAGCTGGGAAAATGTGGGCGCGTTCTCTGGAAACACCATATATTTT
TRBJ1-6	NA	TRBV20-1	once	CSAGGASPLHF	TGCAGTGCCGGGGGTGCTTCACCCCTCCACTTT
TRBJ1-5	NA	TRBV6-1	NA	CASSAPISGNQPQHF	TGTGCCAGCAGTGCCCCGATCTCGGGTAATCAGCCCCAGCATTTT
TRBJ2-7	TRBD2	TRBV6-1	once	CASSELAGVDEQYF	TGTGCCAGCAGTGAGCTAGCGGGAGTAGACGAGCAGTACTTC
TRBJ1-1	NA	TRBV25-1	NA	CASSFHGFGNTEAFF	TGTGCCAGCAGTTTCCACGGTTTTGGAAACACTGAAGCTTTCTTT
TRBJ2-1	TRBD2	TRBV10-2	NA	CASATSGRNNEQFF	TGCGCCAGTGCTACTAGCGGGCGAAACAATGAGCAGTTCTTC
TRBJ2-7	TRBD1	TRBV15	NA	CATSRIRTGNSYEQYF	TGTGCCACCAGCAGGATAAGGACAGGGAACTCCTACGAGCAGTACTTC
TRBJ1-1	TRBD1	TRBV4-2	medium-sized	CASSQDTGGMNTEAFF	TGTGCCAGCAGCCAAGACACAGGGGGCATGAACACTGAAGCTTTCTTT
TRBJ2-5	TRBD2	TRBV4-3	NA	CASSLTSGKGHETQYF	TGCGCCAGCAGCCTGACTAGCGGGAAGGGACATGAGACCCAGTACTTC
TRBJ2-7	TRBD1	TRBV7-8	once	CASSLASGTGMTYEQYF	TGTGCCAGCAGCTTAGCGTCGGGGACAGGGATGACCTACGAGCAGTACTTC
TRBJ1-1	TRBD1	TRBV19	NA	CASSISETGGWNTEAFF	TGTGCCAGTAGTATCTCTGAGACAGGGGGATGGAACACTGAAGCTTTCTTT
TRBJ1-2	NA	TRBV5-1	NA	CASSGEGYSDGYTF	TGCGCCAGCAGCGGGGAGGGGTATTCCGATGGCTACACCTTC
TRBJ2-7	TRBD2	TRBV28	NA	CASGTRGDEQYF	TGTGCCAGCGGGACTAGAGGAGACGAGCAGTACTTC
TRBJ2-1	NA	TRBV19	once	CASSMGAGDFYNEQFF	TGTGCCAGTAGTATGGGAGCGGGCGACTTCTACAATGAGCAGTTCTTC
TRBJ2-1	TRBD2	TRBV4-2	once	CASSHGPGLAEGNEQFF	TGTGCCAGCAGCCATGGTCCCGGACTAGCGGAGGGAAATGAGCAGTTCTTC
TRBJ2-1	NA	TRBV6-5	NA	CASSYSDSNEQFF	TGTGCCAGCAGTTATTCGGACAGCAATGAGCAGTTCTTC
TRBJ1-3	TRBD1	TRBV9	NA	CASSGDRVVGNTIYF	TGTGCCAGCAGCGGGGACAGGGTGGTTGGAAACACCATATATTTT
TRBJ2-2	TRBD1	TRBV7-9	once	CASSSEWDRVSSGELFF	TGTGCCAGCAGCTCAGAGTGGGACAGGGTCAGCAGCGGGGAGCTGTTTTTT
TRBJ1-5	NA	TRBV21-1	NA	CASTSIGGGQPQHF	TGTGCCAGCACAAGTATAGGGGGAGGTCAGCCCCAGCATTTT
TRBJ1-2	NA	TRBV2	once	CASSERGGYGYTF	TGTGCCAGCAGTGAACGGGGCGGCTATGGCTACACCTTC
TRBJ2-7	NA	TRBV10-2	NA	CASSPGPKAYEQYF	TGCGCCAGCAGTCCGGGCCCCAAGGCCTACGAGCAGTACTTC
TRBJ2-3	TRBD2	TRBV19	NA	CASSISGALAPEDTQYF	TGTGCCAGTAGTATTAGCGGGGCCCTCGCCCCCGAGGATACGCAGTATTTT
TRBJ2-1	NA	TRBV2	NA	CAVGFNNEQFF	TGTGCCGTGGGATTTAACAATGAGCAGTTCTTC
TRBJ2-7	TRBD1	TRBV29-1	NA	CSAEDRGESYEQYF	TGCAGCGCCGAGGACAGGGGCGAATCCTACGAGCAGTACTTC
TRBJ2-3	NA	TRBV27	NA	CASSLSGSTDTQYF	TGTGCCAGCAGTTTATCTGGGAGCACAGATACGCAGTATTTT
TRBJ2-7	NA	TRBV28	NA	CASSLTYEQYF	TGTGCCAGCAGTTTAACCTACGAGCAGTACTTC
TRBJ1-6	TRBD1	TRBV13	NA	CASSGQGAFDSPLHF	TGTGCCAGCAGCGGACAGGGGGCGTTTGATTCACCCCTCCACTTT
TRBJ2-7	NA	TRBV5-1	NA	CASSLPDNEQYF	TGCGCCAGCAGCTTGCCGGATAACGAGCAGTACTTC